This T cell receptor beta chain was obtained from a study of OX40 agonist ivuxolimab in advanced cancers. Using immunoSEQ multiplex PCR, the repertoire was profiled, and TCRdb retains in-frame clones only, with some absent. The table lists roughly 67,000 clones, roughly 86% of them singletons, with approximately 0.7% in the top ten. The germline CDR1 and CDR2 sequences are MNHNS and SASEGT. The length of the CDR3 is 14 residues. Trimming took 7 bases from V and 1 from J, leaving 13 bases between them. The source was CD4+ or CD8+ T cells sorted from blood, collected in a trial of the OX40 agonist ivuxolimab. The chain uses TRBV6-1 and TRBJ1-1; D perhaps matches TRBD1 (5 bases). This TCR was recovered from an adult with an advanced solid tumor such as melanoma, head and neck, liver or kidney cancer. CDR3 in amino acids: CASIFGGSNTEAFF. CDR3 sequence (DNA): TGTGCCAGCATCTTCGGGGGGTCGAACACTGAAGCTTTCTTT.